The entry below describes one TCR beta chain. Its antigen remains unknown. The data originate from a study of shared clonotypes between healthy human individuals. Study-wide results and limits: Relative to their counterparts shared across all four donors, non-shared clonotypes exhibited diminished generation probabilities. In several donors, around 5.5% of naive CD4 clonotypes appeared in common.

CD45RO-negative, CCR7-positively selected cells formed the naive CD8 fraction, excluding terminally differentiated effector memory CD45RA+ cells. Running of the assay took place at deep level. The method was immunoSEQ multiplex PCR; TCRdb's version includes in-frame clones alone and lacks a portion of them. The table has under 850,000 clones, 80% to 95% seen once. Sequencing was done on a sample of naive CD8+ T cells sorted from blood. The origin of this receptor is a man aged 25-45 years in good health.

The CDR3 bases are TGTGCCAGCAGTTTAGGTCGACAGGGGCTGTACCAAGAGACCCAGTACTTC. This translates into CASSLGRQGLYQETQYF. The chain joins TRBV28 to TRBJ2-5, with 8 bases that match TRBD1. The CDR3 loop spans 17 amino acids. Germline V gene data show CDR1 as MDHEN and CDR2 as SYDVKM. V lost 2 bases to trimming and J lost 0 bases; unmatched junction nucleotides: 8.